The 6 T cell receptor beta chains below all came from one sample that was sequenced in a study of T-cell memory formation after mild COVID-19. TCRdb independently ran MiXCR on the 5' RACE reads; one entry per CDR3 protein. Of about 130,000 distinct CDR3 sequences listed, roughly 15% were seen once; the top ten hold about 15%. The sample consisted of PBMCs or a T cell subset sorted from them (not recorded which). Receptor source: an adult woman who had mild COVID-19 (a few samples of this study predate the infection). Cell type and time point are not known.

The chain couples TRBV4-3 to TRBJ2-1; no clear D gene. Germline CDR1 LGHNA, CDR2 YSLEER. The CDR3 consists of 14 residues. Trimming stripped 1 base from V and 5 bases from J, with 9 bases between. The CDR3 protein is CASSQVTPHNEQFF. CDR3 sequence (DNA): TGCGCCAGCAGCCAAGTCACACCCCACAATGAGCAGTTCTTC.

About this clonotype itself: Its ends do not fully match the called genes, so a read error is possible. CDR3: CASIQVGGLYTDTQYF. The CDR3 nucleotides read TGCGCCAGCATCCAAGTTGGGGGTCTCTACACAGATACGCAGTATTTT. The chain links TRBV4-1 to TRBJ2-3, with D possibly called TRBD1 or TRBD2 (5 bases each). This CDR3 has 16 amino acids. Germline V gene sequence: CDR1 MGHRA, CDR2 YSYEKL.

The V and J genes are TRBV9 and TRBJ1-5; unclear D gene. The CDR3 length is 14 residues. Germline V lookup: CDR1 SGDLS, CDR2 YYNGEE. The germline V and J ends were trimmed by 0 bases and 9 bases, with 13 bases remaining between them. The CDR3 loop is CASSVGSGDWPQHF. In DNA, the CDR3 is TGTGCCAGCAGCGTAGGGTCCGGGGATTGGCCCCAGCATTTT.

This clonotype occurred a few times. This chain's CDR3 is CATRESGKRYEQYF. CDR3 coding DNA: TGTGCCACAAGGGAATCGGGGAAACGCTACGAGCAGTACTTC. The chain combines TRBV6-2 or TRBV6-3 with TRBJ2-7; D may be TRBD2 (5 bases). V dropped 10 bases and J dropped 3 bases, with 19 bases sitting between them. The CDR3 totals 14 residues. Germline values: CDR1 MNHEY, CDR2 SVGEGT.

This clonotype turned up a few times. This rearrangement joins TRBV24-1 to TRBJ1-1; D is uncertain. CDR1 is KGHDR, CDR2 SFDVKD, per germline. Between the trimmed V and J ends, which lost 0 bases and 9 bases, there was a span of 4 bases. CDR3 length: 11 residues. This CDR3 reads CATSDLGQAFF. CDR3 nucleotides: TGTGCCACCAGTGATTTGGGCCAAGCTTTCTTT.

The chain combines TRBV4-1 with TRBJ2-7; a weak D match, TRBD2 (5 bases). In germline, CDR1 is MGHRA, CDR2 YSYEKL. This CDR3 region has 14 residues. Trimming removed 3 bases at V and 2 bases at J, with 11 bases between. CDR3 nucleotide sequence: TGCGCCAGCAGCCAGAACCCCGGGACCTACGAGCAGTACTTC. This translates into CASSQNPGTYEQYF.